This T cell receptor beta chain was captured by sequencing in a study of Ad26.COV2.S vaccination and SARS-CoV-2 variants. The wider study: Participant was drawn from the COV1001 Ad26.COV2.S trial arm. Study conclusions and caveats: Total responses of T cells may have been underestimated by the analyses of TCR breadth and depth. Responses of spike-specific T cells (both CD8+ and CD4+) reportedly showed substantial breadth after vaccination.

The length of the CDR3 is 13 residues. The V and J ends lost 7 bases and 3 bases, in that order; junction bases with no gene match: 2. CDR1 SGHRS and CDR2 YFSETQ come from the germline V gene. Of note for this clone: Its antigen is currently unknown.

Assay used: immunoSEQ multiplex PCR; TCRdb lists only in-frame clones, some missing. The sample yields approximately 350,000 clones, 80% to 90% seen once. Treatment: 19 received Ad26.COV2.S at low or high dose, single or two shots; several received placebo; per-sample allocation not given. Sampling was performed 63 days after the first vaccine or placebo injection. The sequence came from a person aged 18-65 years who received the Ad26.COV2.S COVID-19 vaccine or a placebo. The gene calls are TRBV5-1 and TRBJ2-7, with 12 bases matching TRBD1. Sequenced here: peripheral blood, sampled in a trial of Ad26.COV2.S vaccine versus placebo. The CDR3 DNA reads TGCGCCAGCGGGACAGGGGGCGGCTACGAGCAGTACTTC. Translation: CASGTGGGYEQYF.